The present entry profiles one T cell receptor (beta chain) with its context. In the authors' workflow: Amplified reference gene primers provided the basis for estimating nucleated cell counts. The protocol was immunoSEQ multiplex PCR, while the TCRdb copy is restricted to in-frame clones and leaves out a portion. D and trimming come from the DNA, and the V and J calls and clone size come from that table. The sample has under 200,000 clones, roughly 78% seen once. This sample was taken from a study of blood T cell repertoires in COVID-19. CDR1 and CDR2 (germline): SGHAT, FQNNGV. The CDR3 spans 15 residues. V lost 1 base and J 5 bases, leaving 14 bases between the germline ends.

Source material: peripheral blood. The clonotype was recovered from a woman aged 60-70 years with COVID-19, enrolled during active disease. The chain uses TRBV11-2 and TRBJ1-1; perhaps TRBD1 as D (5 bases). The CDR3 loop reads CASSLVSGGRTEAFF. CDR3 coding DNA: TGTGCCAGCAGCTTAGTCTCGGGGGGAAGGACTGAAGCTTTCTTT.